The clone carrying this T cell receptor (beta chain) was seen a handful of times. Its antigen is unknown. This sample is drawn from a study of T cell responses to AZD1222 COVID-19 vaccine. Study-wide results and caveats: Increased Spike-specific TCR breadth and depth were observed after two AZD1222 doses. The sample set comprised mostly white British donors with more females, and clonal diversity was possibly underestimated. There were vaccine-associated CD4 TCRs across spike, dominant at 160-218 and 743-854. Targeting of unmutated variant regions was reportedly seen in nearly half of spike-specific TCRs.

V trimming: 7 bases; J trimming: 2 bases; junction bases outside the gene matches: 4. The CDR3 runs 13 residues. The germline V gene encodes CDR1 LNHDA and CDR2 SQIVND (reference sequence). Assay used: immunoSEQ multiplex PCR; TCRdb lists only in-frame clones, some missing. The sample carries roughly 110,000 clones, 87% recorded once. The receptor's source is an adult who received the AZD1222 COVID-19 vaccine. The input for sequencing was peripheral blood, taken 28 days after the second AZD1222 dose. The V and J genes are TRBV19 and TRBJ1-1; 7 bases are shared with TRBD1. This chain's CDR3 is CASTDRVNTEAFF. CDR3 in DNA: TGTGCCAGTACCGACAGGGTAAACACTGAAGCTTTCTTT.